This T cell receptor beta chain originates from a study of T cell responses to AZD1222 COVID-19 vaccine. The table came from immunoSEQ multiplex PCR; TCRdb's copy has only in-frame clones and leaves some out. This sample has about 110,000 clones, with over 80% found just once. Findings and caveats of the study: Vaccine-associated CD4 TCRs ranged over spike, dominating at 160-218 and 743-854. Recipients of two AZD1222 doses showed rising Spike-specific TCR breadth and depth. The number of AZD1222 recipients seropositive at baseline was only 5 to 7.

Concerning this clone: Its antigen remains unidentified.

The TCR sequence derives from an adult in good health. Here the sequenced sample was peripheral blood, taken on day 0 of AZD1222 vaccination.

The CDR3 reads CASSSQAGHTGELFF. CDR3 DNA sequence: TGTGCCAGCAGCTCTCAAGCGGGGCACACCGGGGAGCTGTTTTTT. The V gene is TRBV5-4, the J gene TRBJ2-2; 7 nucleotides agree with TRBD2. The CDR3 loop spans 15 amino acids. Trimming removed 3 bases from V and 3 bases from J; junction bases left unmatched: 5. Germline V gives CDR1 SGHNT, CDR2 YYREEE (reference sequence).